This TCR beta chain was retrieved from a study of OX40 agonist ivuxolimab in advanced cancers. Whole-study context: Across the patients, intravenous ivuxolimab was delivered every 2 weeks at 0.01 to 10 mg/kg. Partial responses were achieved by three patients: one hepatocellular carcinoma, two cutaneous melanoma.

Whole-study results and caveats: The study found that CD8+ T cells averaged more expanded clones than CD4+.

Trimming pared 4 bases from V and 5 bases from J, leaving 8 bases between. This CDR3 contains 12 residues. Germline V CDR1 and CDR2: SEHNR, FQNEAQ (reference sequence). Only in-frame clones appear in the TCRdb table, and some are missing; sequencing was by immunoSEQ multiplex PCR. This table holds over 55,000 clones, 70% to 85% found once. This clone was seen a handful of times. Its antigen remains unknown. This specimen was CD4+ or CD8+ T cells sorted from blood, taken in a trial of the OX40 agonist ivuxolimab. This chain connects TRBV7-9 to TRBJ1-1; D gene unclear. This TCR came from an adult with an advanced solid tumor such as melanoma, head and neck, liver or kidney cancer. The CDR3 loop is CASSWANTEAFF. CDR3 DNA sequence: TGTGCCAGCAGCTGGGCAAATACTGAAGCTTTCTTT.